This T cell receptor beta chain appears in the sequencing data of a study of response to subunit inactivated influenza vaccine. TCRdb called the RT-PCR reads again in MiXCR, with one record for every CDR3 protein. This sample has fewer than 350,000 distinct CDR3 sequences; 21% occur once, and the top ten carry 10%. The germline V and J ends were trimmed by 0 bases and 5 bases, with 11 bases remaining between them. Germline CDR1 is MGHRA and CDR2 is YSYEKL. The CDR3 loop spans 15 amino acids. This clonotype has just a few counts. The chain combines TRBV4-1 with TRBJ1-5, with D hard to call. This specimen was PBMCs from blood, taken around 22 months after vaccination. This receptor was identified in a man between 50 and 69 years old who received an inactivated influenza vaccine. The CDR3 DNA is TGCGCCAGCAGCCAAGATCAGACTGACTATCAGCCCCAGCATTTT. The encoded protein is CASSQDQTDYQPQHF.